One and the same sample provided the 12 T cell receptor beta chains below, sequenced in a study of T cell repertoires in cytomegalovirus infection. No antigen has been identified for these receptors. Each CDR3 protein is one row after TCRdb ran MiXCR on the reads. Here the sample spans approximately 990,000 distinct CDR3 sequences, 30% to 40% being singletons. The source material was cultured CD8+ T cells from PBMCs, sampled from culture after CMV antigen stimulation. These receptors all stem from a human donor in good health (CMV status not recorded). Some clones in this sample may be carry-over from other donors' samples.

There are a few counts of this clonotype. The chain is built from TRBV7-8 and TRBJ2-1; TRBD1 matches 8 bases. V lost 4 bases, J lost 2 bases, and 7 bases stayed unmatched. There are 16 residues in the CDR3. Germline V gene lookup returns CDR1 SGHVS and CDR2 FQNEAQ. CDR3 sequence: CASSSDRDPTYNEQFF. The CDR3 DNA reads TGTGCCAGCAGCTCGGACAGGGACCCAACCTACAATGAGCAGTTCTTC.

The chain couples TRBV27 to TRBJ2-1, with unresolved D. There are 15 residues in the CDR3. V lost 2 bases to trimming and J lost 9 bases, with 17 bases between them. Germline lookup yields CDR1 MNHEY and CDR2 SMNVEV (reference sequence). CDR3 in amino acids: CASSLGLGGLSEQFF. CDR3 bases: TGTGCCAGCAGTTTAGGGTTAGGCGGCTTGAGTGAGCAGTTCTTC.

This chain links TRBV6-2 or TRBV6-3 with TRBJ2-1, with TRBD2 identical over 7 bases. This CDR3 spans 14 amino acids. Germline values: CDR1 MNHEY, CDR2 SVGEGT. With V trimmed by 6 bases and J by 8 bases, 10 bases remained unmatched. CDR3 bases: TGTGCCAGCAGCCCCACCGGCCGGGGGGATGAGCAGTTCTTC. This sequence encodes CASSPTGRGDEQFF.

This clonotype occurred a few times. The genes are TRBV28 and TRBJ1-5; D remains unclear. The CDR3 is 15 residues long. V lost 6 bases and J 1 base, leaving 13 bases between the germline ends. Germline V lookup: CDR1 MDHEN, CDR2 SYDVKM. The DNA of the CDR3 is TGTGCCAGCAGCCTGAAAGTGATGAGCAATCAGCCCCAGCATTTT. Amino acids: CASSLKVMSNQPQHF.

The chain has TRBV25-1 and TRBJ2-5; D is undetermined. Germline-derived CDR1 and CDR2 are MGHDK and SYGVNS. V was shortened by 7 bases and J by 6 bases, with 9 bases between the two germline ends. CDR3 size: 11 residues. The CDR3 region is CASNFGQTQYF. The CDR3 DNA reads TGTGCCAGCAACTTTGGGCAGACCCAGTACTTC.

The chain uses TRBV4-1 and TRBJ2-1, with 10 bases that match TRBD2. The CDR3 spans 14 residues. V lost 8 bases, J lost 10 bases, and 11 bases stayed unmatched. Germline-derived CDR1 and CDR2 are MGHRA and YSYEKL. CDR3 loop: CASQLAGHDREQFF. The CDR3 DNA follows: TGCGCCAGCCAACTAGCGGGGCATGACCGGGAGCAGTTCTTC.

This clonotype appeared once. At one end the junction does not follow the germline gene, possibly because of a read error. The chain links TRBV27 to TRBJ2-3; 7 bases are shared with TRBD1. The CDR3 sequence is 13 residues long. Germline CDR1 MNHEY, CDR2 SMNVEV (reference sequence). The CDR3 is CSSSPGQLNTQYF. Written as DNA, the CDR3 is TGTTCCAGCAGTCCGGGACAGTTGAATACGCAGTATTTT.

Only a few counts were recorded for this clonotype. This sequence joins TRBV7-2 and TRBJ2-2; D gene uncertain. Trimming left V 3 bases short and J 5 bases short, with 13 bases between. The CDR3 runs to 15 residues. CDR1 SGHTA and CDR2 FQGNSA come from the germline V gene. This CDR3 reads CASSFETRYTGELFF. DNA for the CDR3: TGTGCCAGCAGCTTCGAGACCCGCTATACCGGGGAGCTGTTTTTT.

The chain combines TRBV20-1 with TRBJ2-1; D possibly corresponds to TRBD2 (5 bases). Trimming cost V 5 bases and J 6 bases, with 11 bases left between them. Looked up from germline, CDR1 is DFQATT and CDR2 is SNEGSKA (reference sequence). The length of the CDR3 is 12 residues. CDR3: CSAPDFLNEQFF. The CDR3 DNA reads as TGCAGTGCTCCGGACTTCCTCAATGAGCAGTTCTTC.

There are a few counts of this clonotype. CDR3 sequence: CAISGGGTVAWDTEAFF. The CDR3 nucleotides are TGTGCCATCAGTGGTGGTGGGACAGTAGCGTGGGACACTGAAGCTTTCTTT. This chain uses TRBV10-3 with TRBJ1-1; 7 bases line up with TRBD1. V lost 4 bases, J lost 3 bases, and 14 bases stayed unmatched. The CDR3 spans 17 residues. Germline CDR1 reads ENHRY; CDR2 reads SYGVKD.

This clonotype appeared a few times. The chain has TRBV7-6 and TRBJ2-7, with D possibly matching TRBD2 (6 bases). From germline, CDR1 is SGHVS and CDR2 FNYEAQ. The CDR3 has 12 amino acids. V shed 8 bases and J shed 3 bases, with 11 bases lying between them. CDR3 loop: CASGGTGYEQYF. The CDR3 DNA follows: TGTGCCAGCGGAGGGACTGGCTACGAGCAGTACTTC. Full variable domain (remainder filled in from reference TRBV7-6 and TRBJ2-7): GAGVSQSPRYKVTKRGQDVALRCDPISGHVSLYWYRQALGQGPEFLTYFNYEAQQDKSGLPNDRFSAERPEGSISTLTIQRTEQRDSAMYRCASGGTGYEQYFGPGTRLTVT.

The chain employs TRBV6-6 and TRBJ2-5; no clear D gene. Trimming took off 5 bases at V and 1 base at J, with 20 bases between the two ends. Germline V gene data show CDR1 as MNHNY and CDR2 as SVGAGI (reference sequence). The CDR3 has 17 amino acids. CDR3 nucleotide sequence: TGTGCCAGCAGTGCCCTTTGGGCTAGTGCTCCCCAAGAGACCCAGTACTTC. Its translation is CASSALWASAPQETQYF.